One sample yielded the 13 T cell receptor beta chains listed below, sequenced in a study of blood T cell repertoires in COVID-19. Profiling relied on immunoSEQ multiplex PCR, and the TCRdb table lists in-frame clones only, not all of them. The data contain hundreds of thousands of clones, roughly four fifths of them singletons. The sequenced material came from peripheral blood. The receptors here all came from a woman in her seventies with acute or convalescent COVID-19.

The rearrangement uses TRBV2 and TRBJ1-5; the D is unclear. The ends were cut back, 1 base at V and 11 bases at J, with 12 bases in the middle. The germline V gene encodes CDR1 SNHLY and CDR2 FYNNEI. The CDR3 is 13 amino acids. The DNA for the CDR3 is TGTGCCAGCAGTGAAGGAGAGTTACGTGCCCAGCATTTT. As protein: CASSEGELRAQHF.

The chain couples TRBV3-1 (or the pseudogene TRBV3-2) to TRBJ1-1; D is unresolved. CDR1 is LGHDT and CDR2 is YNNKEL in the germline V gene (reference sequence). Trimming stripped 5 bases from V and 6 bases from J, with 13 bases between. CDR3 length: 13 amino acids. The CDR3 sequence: CASSAVGRAEAFF. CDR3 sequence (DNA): TGTGCCAGCAGCGCGGTAGGGAGGGCTGAAGCTTTCTTT.

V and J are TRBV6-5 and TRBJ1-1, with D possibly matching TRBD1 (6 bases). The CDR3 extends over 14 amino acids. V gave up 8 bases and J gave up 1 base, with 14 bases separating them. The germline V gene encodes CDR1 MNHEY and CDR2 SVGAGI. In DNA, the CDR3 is TGTGCCAGCCTAAACAGGGTCGGGAACACTGAAGCTTTCTTT. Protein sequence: CASLNRVGNTEAFF.

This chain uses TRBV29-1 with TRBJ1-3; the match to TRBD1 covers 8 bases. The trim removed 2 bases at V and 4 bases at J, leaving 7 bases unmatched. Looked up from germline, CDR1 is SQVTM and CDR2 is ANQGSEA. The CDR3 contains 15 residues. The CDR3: CSVEKDRGYGNTIYF. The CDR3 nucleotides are TGCAGCGTTGAAAAAGACAGGGGTTACGGAAACACCATATATTTT.

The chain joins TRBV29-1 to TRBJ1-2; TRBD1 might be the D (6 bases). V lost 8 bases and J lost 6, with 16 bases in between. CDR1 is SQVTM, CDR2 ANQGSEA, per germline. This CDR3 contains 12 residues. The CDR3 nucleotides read TGCAGCACCGGTGGGGGGGCGGATGGCTACACCTTC. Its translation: CSTGGGADGYTF.

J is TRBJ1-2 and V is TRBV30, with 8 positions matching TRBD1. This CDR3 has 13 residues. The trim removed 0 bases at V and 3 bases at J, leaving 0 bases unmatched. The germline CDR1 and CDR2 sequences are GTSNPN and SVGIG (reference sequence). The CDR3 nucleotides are TGTGCCTGGAGTGTACAGGGGGACTATGGCTACACCTTC. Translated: CAWSVQGDYGYTF.

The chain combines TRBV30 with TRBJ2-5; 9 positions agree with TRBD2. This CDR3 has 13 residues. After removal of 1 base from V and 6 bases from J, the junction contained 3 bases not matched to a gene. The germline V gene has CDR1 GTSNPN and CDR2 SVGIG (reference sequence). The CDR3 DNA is TGTGCCTGGAGTGCGGGACTAGCAAAGACCCAGTACTTC. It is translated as CAWSAGLAKTQYF.

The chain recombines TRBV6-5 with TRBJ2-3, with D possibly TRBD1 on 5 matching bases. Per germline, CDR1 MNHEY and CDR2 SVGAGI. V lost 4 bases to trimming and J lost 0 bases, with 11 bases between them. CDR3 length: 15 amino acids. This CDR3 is CASSSGQTSTDTQYF. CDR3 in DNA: TGTGCCAGCAGTTCCGGACAAACCAGCACAGATACGCAGTATTTT.

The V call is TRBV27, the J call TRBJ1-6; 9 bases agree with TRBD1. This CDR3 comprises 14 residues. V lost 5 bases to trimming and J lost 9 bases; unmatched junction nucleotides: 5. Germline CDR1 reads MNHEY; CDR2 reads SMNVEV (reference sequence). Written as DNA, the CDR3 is TGTGCCAGCAGTCTGGACAGGGGTAGTTCACCCCTCCACTTT. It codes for CASSLDRGSSPLHF.

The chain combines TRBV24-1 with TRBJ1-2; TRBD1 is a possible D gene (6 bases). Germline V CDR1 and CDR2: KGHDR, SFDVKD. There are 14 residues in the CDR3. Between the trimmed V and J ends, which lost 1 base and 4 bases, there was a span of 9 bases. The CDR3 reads CATSDLGQSYGYTF. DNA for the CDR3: TGTGCCACCAGTGATTTAGGACAGTCCTATGGCTACACCTTC.

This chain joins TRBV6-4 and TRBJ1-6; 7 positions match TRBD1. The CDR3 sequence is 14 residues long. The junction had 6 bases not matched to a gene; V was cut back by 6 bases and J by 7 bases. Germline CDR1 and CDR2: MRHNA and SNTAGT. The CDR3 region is CASSRDSPNSPLHF. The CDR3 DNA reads TGTGCCAGCAGCCGGGACAGTCCGAATTCACCCCTCCACTTT.

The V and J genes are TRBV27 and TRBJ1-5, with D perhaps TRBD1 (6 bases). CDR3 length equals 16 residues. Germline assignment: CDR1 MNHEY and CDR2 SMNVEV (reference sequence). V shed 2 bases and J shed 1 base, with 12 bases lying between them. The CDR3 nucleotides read TGTGCCAGCAGTTTACAGGGGAGCGGCAGCAATCAGCCCCAGCATTTT. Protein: CASSLQGSGSNQPQHF.

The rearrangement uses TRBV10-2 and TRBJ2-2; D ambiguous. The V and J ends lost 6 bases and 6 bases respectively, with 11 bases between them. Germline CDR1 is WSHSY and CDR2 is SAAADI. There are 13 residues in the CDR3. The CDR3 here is CASRILRAGELFF. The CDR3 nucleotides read TGCGCCAGCAGGATATTACGGGCCGGGGAGCTGTTTTTT.